This entry describes one T cell receptor beta chain. This entry belongs to a study of blood T cell repertoires in COVID-19. For the study at large: Whether acute or convalescent, the COVID-19 samples came from the United States, Italy and Spain. T cells, B-cell-depleted T cells, or PBMCs supplied cDNA or gDNA.

The CDR3 consists of 17 residues. The germline V gene encodes CDR1 LGHNA and CDR2 YSLEER. V was shortened by 6 bases and J by 8 bases, with 28 bases between the two germline ends. Methods used by the authors: Using reference gene primer amplification, nucleated cell counts were estimated. The assay was immunoSEQ multiplex PCR, and TCRdb's table has in-frame clones only and misses some. Clonal size and the V and J genes are those of that table, whereas D and trimming came from the DNA. This repertoire shows about 300,000 clones, around 90% found once; its top ten account for about 8.6%. The origin of this receptor is a man aged 18 to 29 with active or convalescent COVID-19. The rearrangement uses TRBV4-3 and TRBJ1-2, with D perhaps TRBD1 (5 bases). Specimen: peripheral blood. CDR3 loop: CASSPSNQGATIRGYTF. CDR3 in DNA: TGCGCCAGCAGTCCAAGTAACCAGGGCGCAACTATTCGGGGCTACACCTTC.